The clone carrying this T cell receptor beta chain was recorded a few times. Its matching antigen is unknown. These data belong to a study of T-cell reconstitution after alpha-beta-depleted transplantation in children. Per germline, CDR1 MNHEY and CDR2 SVGAGI. Trimming cost V 6 bases and J 11 bases, with 14 bases left between them. This CDR3 is built from 12 residues. A library of TCRbeta sequences, prepared with unique molecular identifiers, was generated. Using its own MiXCR run on the PCR reads, TCRdb lists one record per CDR3 protein. The repertoire holds 800,000 to 1,000,000 distinct CDR3 sequences, about 29% seen once, with roughly 31% in the top ten. Study-level findings and limits: In some patients, recipient T cells and intrathymic progenitors surviving conditioning explained high day-60 diversity. By about two months after transplant, alpha-beta T cells reportedly arose from several hundred graft clones that had expanded.

This specimen was PBMCs, mostly from graft donor cells, taken 360 days after TCRalphabeta/CD19-depleted stem cell transplant. The receptor's source is a boy less than two years old who had a stem cell transplant for SCID, so the T cells may come from the graft donor. The chain joins TRBV6-5 to TRBJ1-5, with a tentative D call TRBD1 (6 bases). The CDR3 nucleotides read TGTGCCAGCAGGTCCGGAGGGGGAACCCAGCATTTT. Translation gives CASRSGGGTQHF.